These 20 T cell receptor beta chains came from one sample sequenced in a study of spatial heterogeneity in lung cancer (dated by TCRdb to the late 2010s). The time point label for this specimen denotes: sample taken at primary tumor resection. Whole RNA extracted from tumor and nontumor lung tissue, or from cryopreserved PBMC samples, was used for TCR sequencing without cell sorting. The library was made by 5' RACE. Sequencing took place on a NextSeq 500. Starting from the raw public reads, TCRdb applied fastp trimming at Q25, assembled clones with MiXCR and retained in-frame beta chains. Merged by CDR3 protein, the rows form single entries marked with the most common genes and DNA. In all, the sample holds 4,100 or so distinct CDR3 sequences, and around 21% of those were seen once. Of the sample, 20% to 25% falls within the top ten clones. This sample comprised normal lung tissue next to the tumor, obtained at surgery. These receptors all stem from a female donor with early-stage non-small cell lung cancer.

This clonotype is labeled medium-sized. Being off target in a library aimed at alpha chains, this beta chain has a size of little meaning. The chain joins TRBV28 to TRBJ1-2, with D tentatively TRBD1 (6 bases). Germline assignment: CDR1 MDHEN and CDR2 SYDVKM. This CDR3 is built from 16 residues. V was trimmed by 4 bases and J by 0 bases, leaving 15 bases between them. In DNA form, the CDR3 reads TGTGCCAGCAGTTCCCCTCGACAGGTAGCTAACTATGGCTACACCTTC. The encoded protein is CASSSPRQVANYGYTF.

This clonotype showed up many times. This beta chain represents an off-target read in a library built for alpha chains; its size is of limited meaning. The V and J genes are TRBV7-9 and TRBJ2-1, with D possibly being TRBD2 (6 bases). The V gene's germline CDR1 is SEHNR and CDR2 FQNEAQ (reference sequence). V dropped 0 bases and J dropped 2 bases, with 11 bases sitting between them. This CDR3 has 16 residues. The CDR3 bases are TGTGCCAGCAGCTTAGCGAATGGGGGGACCTACAATGAGCAGTTCTTC. Encoded protein: CASSLANGGTYNEQFF.

This clonotype was counted many times. This beta chain is a stray read from a library made for alpha chains; its abundance is not meaningful. V usage is TRBV27 and J usage is TRBJ2-7; the match to TRBD2 covers 10 bases. From germline, CDR1 is MNHEY and CDR2 SMNVEV (reference sequence). CDR3 length: 13 amino acids. The V segment lost 5 bases and the J segment 6 bases; nucleotides outside the gene matches: 4. CDR3 sequence (DNA): TGTGCCAGCAGTCACGGGACTAGCGCCGAGCAGTACTTC. This encodes CASSHGTSAEQYF.

This clonotype is deemed medium-sized (0.01 to 0.1%). Within a library made for alpha chains, this beta chain is off target, and its count is uninformative. CDR3 sequence reads: CSVKGQSASNTEAFF. The CDR3 nucleotides read TGCAGCGTCAAGGGTCAATCCGCATCGAACACTGAAGCTTTCTTT. This chain connects TRBV29-1 to TRBJ1-1; D remains ambiguous. From germline, CDR1 is SQVTM and CDR2 ANQGSEA. Deletions cut 6 bases from V and 1 base from J, with 18 bases between. This CDR3 is 15 amino acids long.

Details on this clonotype: This beta chain turned up in a library designed for alpha chains; as an off-target read, its abundance says little. The chain's CDR3 is CASSLSVEMNTEAFF. The CDR3 nucleotides are TGTGCCAGCAGTTTGAGTGTAGAGATGAACACTGAAGCTTTCTTT. The V gene is TRBV12-3 or TRBV12-4, the J gene TRBJ1-1; D remains ambiguous. The CDR3 covers 15 residues. V was trimmed by 3 bases and J by 0 bases, leaving 11 bases between them.

Remarks on this clonotype: This beta chain is an off-target read within a library intended for alpha chains, so its frequency means little. The V call is TRBV20-1, the J call TRBJ2-3, with TRBD2 matching 8 bases. V was clipped by 5 bases and J by 1 base; unmatched bases: 8. CDR1 and CDR2 (germline): DFQATT, SNEGSKA (reference sequence). The CDR3 length is 15 residues. Here the CDR3 reads CSAAPGGRGTDTQYF. The CDR3 DNA reads as TGCAGTGCTGCCCCGGGGGGGCGGGGCACAGATACGCAGTATTTT.

To note about this clonotype: This beta chain is an unintended read in a library built for alpha chains; its size means little. V usage is TRBV20-1 and J usage is TRBJ1-5; 9 bases agree with TRBD1. Germline assignment: CDR1 DFQATT and CDR2 SNEGSKA (reference sequence). The CDR3 sequence is 13 residues long. V trimming: 6 bases; J trimming: 4 bases; junction bases outside the gene matches: 4. CDR3 nucleotides: TGCAGTGCCGGGACAGGGAGAAATCAGCCCCAGCATTTT. Translation: CSAGTGRNQPQHF.

This clonotype is medium-sized (0.01 to 0.1%) within its sample. This beta chain turned up in a library designed for alpha chains; as an off-target read, its abundance says little. V gene TRBV12-3 or TRBV12-4 combines with J gene TRBJ1-5; no reliable D call. CDR3 size: 12 residues. V was shortened by 6 bases and J by 1 base, with 4 bases between the two germline ends. The CDR3 region is CASSYSNQPQHF. The CDR3 bases are TGTGCCAGCAGCTACAGCAATCAGCCCCAGCATTTT.

Comment on this clonotype: In a library made to pick up alpha chains, this beta chain is a stray read with a size that means little. This chain uses TRBV6-5 with TRBJ1-3, with D unclear. CDR1 and CDR2 from the germline V gene are MNHEY and SVGAGI. With 6 bases removed from V and 3 bases from J, the gap between germline ends came to 3 bases. CDR3 size: 11 residues. The CDR3 reads CASRFGNTIYF. CDR3 DNA sequence: TGTGCCAGCAGATTTGGAAACACCATATATTTT.

Ten or more counts support this clonotype. Because this beta chain is a stray read in a library intended to capture alpha chains, its abundance should not be given much weight. This sequence joins TRBV3-1 and TRBJ2-1, with D perhaps assigned TRBD1 or TRBD2 (5 bases each). From germline, CDR1 is LGHDT and CDR2 YNNKEL (reference sequence). The V gene lost 6 bases and the J gene lost 0 bases, with 18 bases spanning the gap. The CDR3 length is 17 residues. CDR3 in amino acids: CASSPIPRGSSYNEQFF. The CDR3 coding sequence is TGTGCCAGCAGTCCGATCCCCCGGGGCTCCTCCTACAATGAGCAGTTCTTC.

A note on this clonotype: This beta chain lies outside the target of a library built for alpha chains; its clone size means little. J is TRBJ2-3 and V is TRBV4-1, with D possibly being TRBD1 or TRBD2 (5 bases each). The ends were cut back, 1 base at V and 7 bases at J, with 15 bases in the middle. Germline assignment: CDR1 MGHRA and CDR2 YSYEKL. The CDR3 is made up of 15 amino acids. CDR3 DNA: TGCGCCAGCAGCCAAGTGTCGGGGACCGCGAATACGCAGTATTTT. Protein product: CASSQVSGTANTQYF.

This clonotype was observed many times. This beta chain is an unintended read in a library built for alpha chains; its size means little. The CDR3 nucleotides are TGTGCCAGCAGCGCCACAGGGTTCCCTGATCAGCCCCAGCATTTT. This gives the protein CASSATGFPDQPQHF. The V call is TRBV9, the J call TRBJ1-5; D is perhaps TRBD1 (6 bases). Trimming shortened V by 3 bases and J by 5 bases, and 15 bases separated the two germline ends. Germline assignment: CDR1 SGDLS and CDR2 YYNGEE. The CDR3 has 15 amino acids.

In its sample, this clonotype ranks as medium-sized. This beta chain came through as a stray read in a library set up for alpha chains, and its size says little. The chain employs TRBV19 and TRBJ2-7; possible D gene TRBD2, 5 bases. This CDR3 spans 13 amino acids. The V gene lost 6 bases and the J gene lost 2 bases, with 11 bases spanning the gap. CDR1 is LNHDA, CDR2 SQIVND, per germline (reference sequence). This chain's CDR3 is CASRERNTYEQYF. The CDR3 DNA follows: TGTGCCAGTAGGGAGCGGAATACCTACGAGCAGTACTTC.

Details on this clonotype: Because the library targeted alpha chains, this beta chain is an off-target read whose size means little. The chain joins TRBV6-5 to TRBJ2-7, with D tentatively TRBD1 (6 bases). The length of the CDR3 is 14 residues. Germline CDR1 and CDR2: MNHEY and SVGAGI. V was pared by 2 bases and J by 2 bases, with 10 bases between. The CDR3 nucleotides read TGTGCCAGCAGTTACGCGGACAGCCCCTACGAGCAGTACTTC. Amino acids: CASSYADSPYEQYF.

As for this clonotype: A library made for alpha chains picked up this beta chain off target, so its size means little. J is TRBJ1-2 and V is TRBV6-5; weak D call: TRBD1 (6 bases). The CDR3 consists of 14 residues. CDR1 MNHEY and CDR2 SVGAGI come from the germline V gene. V was pared by 7 bases and J by 5 bases, with 17 bases between. The CDR3: CASTPGGGGYGYTF. DNA of the CDR3: TGTGCCAGCACCCCCGGGGGAGGGGGGTATGGCTACACCTTC.

This clonotype was detected many times. With the library built for alpha chains, this beta chain is off target and its frequency is not meaningful. V and J are TRBV20-1 and TRBJ2-3, with 7 bases identical to TRBD2. V gave up 6 bases and J gave up 1 base; unmatched junction bases: 10. This CDR3 comprises 15 residues. Looked up from germline, CDR1 is DFQATT and CDR2 is SNEGSKA (reference sequence). The CDR3 loop is CSALGGRAGTDTQYF. CDR3 bases: TGCAGTGCCTTGGGGGGGAGGGCCGGCACAGATACGCAGTATTTT.

Regarding this clonotype: The size of this beta chain means little, since it is a stray read in a library made for alpha chains. This chain links TRBV6-1 with TRBJ2-5; 8 bases match TRBD1. CDR3 length: 14 residues. Unmatched junction bases numbered 6, after V lost 5 bases and J lost 4 bases. Germline lookup yields CDR1 MNHNS and CDR2 SASEGT. This chain's CDR3 is CASSRQGSGETQYF. The CDR3 DNA reads TGTGCCAGCAGTAGACAGGGGTCGGGAGAGACCCAGTACTTC.

This clonotype was detected ten times or more. The library was prepared for alpha chains; this beta chain is a stray read, so its frequency means little. The chain links TRBV7-8 to TRBJ2-1; weak D call: TRBD1 (6 bases). Looked up from germline, CDR1 is SGHVS and CDR2 is FQNEAQ. This CDR3 contains 11 residues. The CDR3 loop reads CAGQGNNEQFF. The CDR3 DNA reads as TGTGCAGGGCAGGGGAATAATGAGCAGTTCTTC.

In this sample, this clonotype is medium-sized. This beta chain slipped into a library made for alpha chains as a stray read, so its size is not meaningful. The CDR3 reads CASSLRRQRESPMAQYF. DNA for the CDR3: TGTGCCAGCAGCTTAAGAAGGCAGCGGGAATCCCCTATGGCGCAGTATTTT. V is TRBV7-2 and J is TRBJ2-3; TRBD2 agrees at 7 bases. Germline CDR1 and CDR2: SGHTA and FQGNSA. Losses at the gene ends were 2 bases for V and 10 bases for J; bases not matched to a gene: 18. The CDR3 consists of 17 residues.

In its sample, this clonotype ranks as medium-sized. The library was prepared for alpha chains; this beta chain is a stray read, so its frequency means little. The genes are TRBV9 and TRBJ2-1; TRBD1 agrees at 9 bases. J was trimmed by 7 bases and V by 3 bases; bases with no gene match: 8. Germline CDR1 is SGDLS and CDR2 is YYNGEE. This CDR3 contains 15 residues. This CDR3 reads CASSASGTGRNEQFF. The DNA for the CDR3 is TGTGCCAGCAGCGCTTCCGGGACAGGGCGAAATGAGCAGTTCTTC.